The 7 T cell receptor beta chains below come from one sample, sequenced in a study of CD8 T cells in ankylosing spondylitis. Each CDR3 protein is one row after TCRdb ran MiXCR on the 5' RACE reads. The profile shows 250,000 to 350,000 distinct CDR3 sequences, roughly 20% of them singletons. Material for sequencing was blood, either unsorted or a sorted T cell fraction (not recorded which). Every receptor here comes from a male donor with ankylosing spondylitis or in good health (not recorded which).

V usage is TRBV5-1 and J usage is TRBJ2-1, with 15 nucleotides matching TRBD2. The CDR3 covers 16 residues. The junction had 8 bases not matched to a gene; V was cut back by 4 bases and J by 9 bases. Germline values: CDR1 SGHRS, CDR2 YFSETQ. In DNA, the CDR3 is TGCGCCAGCAGCACCTCCGGGACTAGCGGGAGGCCTGAGCAGTTCTTC. Protein: CASSTSGTSGRPEQFF.

This clonotype occurred a few times. V usage is TRBV7-9 and J usage is TRBJ1-4; weak D call: TRBD1 (5 bases). The CDR3 totals 15 residues. Trimming left V 2 bases short and J 7 bases short, with 14 bases between. The germline V gene encodes CDR1 SEHNR and CDR2 FQNEAQ (reference sequence). Written as DNA, the CDR3 is TGTGCCAGCAGCTTACAGCGAACAGGTGGTGAAAAACTGTTTTTT. As protein: CASSLQRTGGEKLFF.

This chain uses TRBV7-9 with TRBJ2-1; 11 nucleotides match TRBD2. CDR1 and CDR2 (germline): SEHNR, FQNEAQ (reference sequence). The CDR3 length is 14 residues. After removal of 5 bases from V and 8 bases from J, the junction contained 5 bases not matched to a gene. The CDR3 nucleotides are TGTGCCAGCAGCCCCCGGACTAGCGGGCATGAGCAGTTCTTC. Protein: CASSPRTSGHEQFF.

This clonotype was counted a single time. The gene calls are TRBV11-2 and TRBJ2-1; 9 bases are a match to TRBD2. Losses at the gene ends were 5 bases for V and 3 bases for J; bases not matched to a gene: 5. CDR1 is SGHAT, CDR2 FQNNGV, per germline. CDR3 size: 15 residues. The CDR3: CASSLREGHYNEQFF. The CDR3 DNA is TGTGCCAGCAGCCTGCGGGAGGGCCACTACAATGAGCAGTTCTTC.

The table lists this clonotype with many counts. This sequence joins TRBV27 and TRBJ2-5; D unresolved. CDR1 MNHEY and CDR2 SMNVEV come from the germline V gene (reference sequence). CDR3 size: 11 residues. V was pared by 0 bases and J by 7 bases, with 3 bases between. Here the CDR3 reads CASSLSGTQYF. The CDR3, as DNA: TGTGCCAGCAGTTTATCGGGGACCCAGTACTTC.

The V gene is TRBV20-1, the J gene TRBJ2-1, with TRBD2 identical over 7 bases. The V and J ends lost 5 bases and 5 bases, in that order; junction bases with no gene match: 9. The CDR3 length is 14 residues. Per the germline V gene, CDR1 is DFQATT and CDR2 is SNEGSKA (reference sequence). CDR3 sequence (DNA): TGCAGTGCTGACGGAAGCCGGGGGGACAATGAGCAGTTCTTC. This encodes CSADGSRGDNEQFF.

The table lists this clonotype with many counts. The J gene is TRBJ2-5, the V gene TRBV10-3; D unclear. V was trimmed by 10 bases and J by 2 bases, leaving 14 bases between them. Germline V CDR1 and CDR2: ENHRY, SYGVKD. The CDR3 consists of 13 residues. CDR3 sequence reads: CATLRTSQETQYF. In DNA, the CDR3 is TGTGCCACCTTAAGAACGTCACAAGAGACCCAGTACTTC.